This passage covers 15 T cell receptor beta chains from one sample sequenced in a study of blood T cells in healthy people across ages. Primers used in a second PCR of roughly 7 to 12 cycles were a sample-barcoded 5' primer and a J-beta primer mix. TCRdb itself ran the 5' RACE reads through MiXCR, one entry per CDR3 protein. The sample consists of about 1,400,000 distinct CDR3 sequences, about 40% of them appearing once. Input material: blood. These receptors all come from a woman aged 18-29 years in good health.

CDR3 loop: CASSRQLGDTEAFF. CDR3 coding DNA: TGCGCCAGCAGCCGACAATTGGGCGACACTGAAGCTTTCTTT. The gene calls are TRBV5-1 and TRBJ1-1; D is unresolved. V dropped 4 bases and J dropped 3 bases, with 13 bases sitting between them. The CDR3 runs to 14 residues. The germline V gene encodes CDR1 SGHRS and CDR2 YFSETQ.

This chain connects TRBV3-1 to TRBJ2-1; D is uncertain. V was shortened by 5 bases and J by 9 bases, with 17 bases between the two germline ends. Germline V gives CDR1 LGHDT, CDR2 YNNKEL (reference sequence). CDR3 length: 14 residues. CDR3: CASSNHGPSGEQFF. The CDR3, as DNA: TGTGCCAGCAGCAACCATGGGCCTTCGGGTGAGCAGTTCTTC.

The chain carries TRBV12-3 or TRBV12-4 and TRBJ2-4; D is unresolved. The J call may be wrong; the DNA end is better matched by TRBJ2-5. This CDR3 is 15 amino acids long. Here the CDR3 DNA reads TGTGCCAGCAGTTTAGCCGACGTGGGCTTCGGGACCCAGTACTTC. It codes for CASSLADVGFGTQYF.

The table lists this clonotype with a few counts. The rearrangement links TRBV12-3 or TRBV12-4 to TRBJ2-1, with TRBD2 identical over 10 bases. This CDR3 region has 16 residues. Unmatched junction bases numbered 6, after V lost 2 bases and J lost 5 bases. This chain's CDR3 is CASSLSGRAWNNEQFF. The CDR3 coding sequence is TGTGCCAGCAGTTTAAGCGGGAGGGCCTGGAACAATGAGCAGTTCTTC.

On this clonotype itself: A much larger clone differs from this one at a single base, so this may be a read error. V usage is TRBV5-1 and J usage is TRBJ2-4; D call uncertain. The germline V gene encodes CDR1 SGHRS and CDR2 YFSETQ. This CDR3 region has 13 residues. Trimming pared 4 bases from V and 16 bases from J, leaving 21 bases between. The CDR3 DNA sequence: TGCGCCAGCAGCCGTGAGGATTGGAACGAGCACTACTTC. Residues: CASSREDWNEHYF.

This clonotype was detected a few times. The V call is TRBV20-1, the J call TRBJ2-3; D call uncertain. V was pared by 4 bases and J by 8 bases, with 13 bases between. CDR1 is DFQATT, CDR2 SNEGSKA, per germline (reference sequence). The CDR3 totals 12 residues. CDR3 in amino acids: CSATRQPPTQYF. The CDR3 DNA is TGCAGTGCTACCCGTCAACCACCTACGCAGTATTTT.

With regard to this clonotype: A much larger clone lies a single base off, so this may be a read error. This sequence joins TRBV7-9 and TRBJ2-3, with D tentatively TRBD1 (5 bases). The V end was cut by 6 bases, the J end by 3 bases, with 19 bases between. This CDR3 is 16 amino acids long. Germline CDR1 SEHNR, CDR2 FQNEAQ (reference sequence). CDR3 nucleotide sequence: TGTGCCAGCAGGAGGACACCCGTGTCTAGGACAGATACGCAGTATTTT. Residues: CASRRTPVSRTDTQYF.

This clonotype was recorded a few times. The rearrangement links TRBV29-1 to TRBJ1-5; tentative D call: TRBD1 (5 bases). The germline V gene encodes CDR1 SQVTM and CDR2 ANQGSEA. This CDR3 region has 14 residues. Trimming took off 6 bases at V and 3 bases at J, with 15 bases between the two ends. Here the CDR3 DNA reads TGCAGCGTCGTTACCGGGACTCACAATCAGCCCCAGCATTTT. It specifies CSVVTGTHNQPQHF.

The chain has TRBV21-1 and TRBJ1-1. TRBV21-1 counts as a pseudogene. The CDR3 totals 14 residues. CDR3 nucleotide sequence: TGTGCCAGCAGCCCCGCGGGTAACCGCACTGAAGCTTTCTTT. Translation: CASSPAGNRTEAFF.

J is TRBJ1-2 and V is TRBV24-1, with TRBD1 identical over 7 bases. CDR3 size: 15 residues. V dropped 3 bases and J dropped 5; count of bases not matched to a gene: 8. Per the germline V gene, CDR1 is KGHDR and CDR2 is SFDVKD. The CDR3: CATSDRLGQTYGYTF. CDR3 nucleotide sequence: TGTGCCACCAGTGATCGTTTGGGACAGACTTATGGCTACACCTTC.

The chain is built from TRBV20-1 and TRBJ2-1; 10 bases map to TRBD2. This CDR3 has 15 amino acids. V was pared by 6 bases and J by 8 bases, with 13 bases of the junction left unmatched. CDR1 DFQATT and CDR2 SNEGSKA come from the germline V gene (reference sequence). CDR3 region: CSATTSGTTFYEQFF. For the CDR3, the DNA is TGCAGTGCCACAACTAGCGGGACTACATTCTATGAGCAGTTCTTC.

This chain joins TRBV11-2 and TRBJ2-1; no definite D call. CDR3 size: 12 residues. Germline-derived CDR1 and CDR2 are SGHAT and FQNNGV. V dropped 5 bases and J dropped 9 bases, with 11 bases sitting between them. CDR3 nucleotide sequence: TGTGCCAGCAGCCTTCTAGTAAGTGAGCAGTTCTTC. Protein sequence: CASSLLVSEQFF.

V gene TRBV20-1 combines with J gene TRBJ2-3; 10 nucleotides line up with TRBD2. The V and J ends lost 3 bases and 5 bases, in that order; junction bases with no gene match: 8. The CDR3 totals 15 residues. CDR1 DFQATT and CDR2 SNEGSKA come from the germline V gene (reference sequence). The DNA for the CDR3 is TGCAGTGCTAGGGCAGCAGCGGGAGGGGTAGATACGCAGTATTTT. It specifies CSARAAAGGVDTQYF.

This rearrangement joins TRBV12-3 or TRBV12-4 to TRBJ1-3, with D perhaps matching TRBD1 (6 bases). Between the trimmed V and J ends, which lost 2 bases and 2 bases, there was a span of 10 bases. The CDR3 sequence is 15 residues long. CDR3 amino acids: CASSLRGAAGNTIYF. CDR3 DNA sequence: TGTGCCAGCAGTTTACGGGGGGCGGCTGGAAACACCATATATTTT.

This clonotype showed up just once. V is TRBV5-1 and J is TRBJ1-4, with TRBD1 matching 11 bases. The CDR3 is 15 residues long. The V gene's germline CDR1 is SGHRS and CDR2 YFSETQ. V dropped 3 bases and J dropped 7; count of bases not matched to a gene: 5. CDR3 sequence (DNA): TGCGCCAGCAGCTCGGGACAGGGGGACTCTGAAAAACTGTTTTTT. It translates to CASSSGQGDSEKLFF.